This T cell receptor beta chain originates from a study of blood T cell repertoires in COVID-19. Study information: Whether acute or convalescent, the COVID-19 samples came from the United States, Italy and Spain.

In this sample, this clone turned up a few times. With 3 bases removed from V and 7 bases from J, the gap between germline ends came to 4 bases. The length of the CDR3 is 11 residues. Germline-derived CDR1 and CDR2 are SGHRS and YFSETQ. The repertoire was sequenced with immunoSEQ multiplex PCR; TCRdb's copy has only in-frame clones and lacks some. The sample includes some 180,000 clones, more than 60% of them seen just once. This sequence was found in a man aged 50 or older who had recovered from COVID-19. The chain employs TRBV5-1 and TRBJ1-4, with D unresolved. The sample taken for sequencing was peripheral blood. The CDR3 region has the DNA TGCGCCAGCAGCTCAGGTGAAAAACTGTTTTTT. Amino acid sequence: CASSSGEKLFF.